These 4 T cell receptor beta chains came from one sample sequenced in a study of CD4+ T cells in melanoma. Assay used: immunoSEQ multiplex PCR; TCRdb lists only in-frame clones, some missing. The sample yields 7,500 to 10,000 clones, more than 65% seen once. Source material: peripheral blood. These receptor sequences come from a human donor with melanoma.

This sequence joins TRBV18 and TRBJ1-1, with D possibly TRBD1 on 6 matching bases. The CDR3 runs to 16 residues. In germline, CDR1 is KGHSH, CDR2 LQKENI. Trimming left V 2 bases short and J 1 base short, with 14 bases between. The CDR3 region has the DNA TGTGCCAGCTCACCATGGGGAGGGGGACAGAACACTGAAGCTTTCTTT. It codes for CASSPWGGGQNTEAFF.

Remarks on this clone: Other DNA sequences of this sample code for an identical CDR3. The chain combines TRBV7-9 with TRBJ1-1, with D unresolved. V shed 1 base and J shed 4 bases, with 7 bases lying between them. The CDR3 is made up of 13 amino acids. Germline CDR1 reads SEHNR; CDR2 reads FQNEAQ (reference sequence). CDR3 protein: CASSLDVGTEAFF. DNA of the CDR3: TGTGCCAGCAGCTTAGATGTAGGCACTGAAGCTTTCTTT.

This clone was counted only a few times. CDR3 loop: CASASYRSYEQYF. Written as DNA, the CDR3 is TGTGCCAGTGCATCGTACCGCTCCTACGAGCAGTACTTC. The rearrangement joins TRBV7-2 to TRBJ2-7; D gene uncertain. The CDR3 spans 13 residues. Trimming took 9 bases from V and 0 from J, leaving 12 bases between them. Germline V gene sequence: CDR1 SGHTA, CDR2 FQGNSA.

The V gene is TRBV6-5, the J gene TRBJ2-3; TRBD1 agrees at 8 bases. This CDR3 has 14 residues. Germline CDR1 and CDR2: MNHEY and SVGAGI. V dropped 4 bases and J dropped 5; count of bases not matched to a gene: 5. This CDR3 reads CASSFRGPGDTQYF. As DNA, the CDR3 is TGTGCCAGCAGTTTCAGGGGGCCAGGAGATACGCAGTATTTT.